This T cell receptor beta chain appears in the sequencing data of a study of Graves' ophthalmopathy and Graves' hyperthyroidism. It was on clinical symptoms, serum thyroxine, TRAb, thyroid ultrasound and orbital computed tomography that diagnosis relied. Study conclusions and caveats: Blood also harbored most expanded thyroid clonotypes above 0.001 frequency. With approximately 88% sensitivity and less than 83% specificity, a 13-signature model separated ophthalmopathy from stable hyperthyroidism.

V gave up 1 base and J gave up 8 bases, with 11 bases separating them. The CDR3 contains 13 residues. CDR1 SGHAT and CDR2 FQNNGV come from the germline V gene. This clonotype was seen repeatedly, ten times or more. The antigen remains undetermined. Amplification of TCR beta CDR3 regions used RNA transcripts. First-round RT-PCR with HTBI primers preceded a second-round multiplex PCR. TCRdb processed the multiplex PCR reads anew with MiXCR; each CDR3 protein has one entry. The repertoire holds more than 300,000 distinct CDR3 sequences, with 17% as singletons. Source material: peripheral blood. The receptor comes from an adult woman with stable Graves' hyperthyroidism. The V gene is TRBV11-2, the J gene TRBJ1-1; D is unresolved. CDR3 DNA sequence: TGTGCCAGCAGCTTAGTAGGGCAGAAAGAAGCTTTCTTT. The encoded protein is CASSLVGQKEAFF. The whole variable domain, filled in from reference TRBV11-2 and TRBJ1-1, reads EAGVAQSPRYKIIEKRQSVAFWCNPISGHATLYWYQQILGQGPKLLIQFQNNGVVDDSQLPKDRFSAERLKGVDSTLKIQPAKLEDSAVYLCASSLVGQKEAFFGQGTRLTVV.